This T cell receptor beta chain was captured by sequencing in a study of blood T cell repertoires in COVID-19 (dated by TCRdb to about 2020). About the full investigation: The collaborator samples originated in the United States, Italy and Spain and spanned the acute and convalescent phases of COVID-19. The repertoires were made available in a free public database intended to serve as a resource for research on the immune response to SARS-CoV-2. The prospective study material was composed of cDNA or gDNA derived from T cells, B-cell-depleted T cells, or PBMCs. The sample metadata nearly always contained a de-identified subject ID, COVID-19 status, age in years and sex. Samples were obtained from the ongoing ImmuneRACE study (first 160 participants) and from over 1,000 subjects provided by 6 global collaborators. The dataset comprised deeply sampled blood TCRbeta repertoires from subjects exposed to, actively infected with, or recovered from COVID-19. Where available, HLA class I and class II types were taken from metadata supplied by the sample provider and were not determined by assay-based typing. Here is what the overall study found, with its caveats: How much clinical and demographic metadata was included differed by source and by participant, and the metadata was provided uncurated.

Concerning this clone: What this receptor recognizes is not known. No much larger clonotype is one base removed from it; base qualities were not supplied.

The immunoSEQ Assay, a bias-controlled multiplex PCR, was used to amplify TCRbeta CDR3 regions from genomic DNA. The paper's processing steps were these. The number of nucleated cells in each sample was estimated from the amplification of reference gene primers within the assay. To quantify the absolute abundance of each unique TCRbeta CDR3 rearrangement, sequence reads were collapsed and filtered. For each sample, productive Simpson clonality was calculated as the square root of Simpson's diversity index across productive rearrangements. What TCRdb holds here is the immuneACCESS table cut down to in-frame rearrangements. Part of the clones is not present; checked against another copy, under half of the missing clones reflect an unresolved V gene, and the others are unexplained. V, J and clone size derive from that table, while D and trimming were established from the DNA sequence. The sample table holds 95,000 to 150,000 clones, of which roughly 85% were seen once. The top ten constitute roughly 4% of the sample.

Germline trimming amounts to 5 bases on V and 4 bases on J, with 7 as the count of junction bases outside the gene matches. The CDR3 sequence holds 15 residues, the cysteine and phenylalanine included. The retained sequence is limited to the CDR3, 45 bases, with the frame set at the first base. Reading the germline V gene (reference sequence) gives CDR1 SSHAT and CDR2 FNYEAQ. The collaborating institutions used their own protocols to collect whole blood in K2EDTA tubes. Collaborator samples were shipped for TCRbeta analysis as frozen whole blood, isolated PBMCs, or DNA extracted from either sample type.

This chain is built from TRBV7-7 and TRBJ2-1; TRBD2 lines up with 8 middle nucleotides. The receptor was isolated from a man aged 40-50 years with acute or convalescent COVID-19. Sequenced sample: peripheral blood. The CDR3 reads CASSPSGGLYNEQFF. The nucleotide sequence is TGTGCCAGCAGCCCCAGCGGGGGACTTTACAATGAGCAGTTCTTC.